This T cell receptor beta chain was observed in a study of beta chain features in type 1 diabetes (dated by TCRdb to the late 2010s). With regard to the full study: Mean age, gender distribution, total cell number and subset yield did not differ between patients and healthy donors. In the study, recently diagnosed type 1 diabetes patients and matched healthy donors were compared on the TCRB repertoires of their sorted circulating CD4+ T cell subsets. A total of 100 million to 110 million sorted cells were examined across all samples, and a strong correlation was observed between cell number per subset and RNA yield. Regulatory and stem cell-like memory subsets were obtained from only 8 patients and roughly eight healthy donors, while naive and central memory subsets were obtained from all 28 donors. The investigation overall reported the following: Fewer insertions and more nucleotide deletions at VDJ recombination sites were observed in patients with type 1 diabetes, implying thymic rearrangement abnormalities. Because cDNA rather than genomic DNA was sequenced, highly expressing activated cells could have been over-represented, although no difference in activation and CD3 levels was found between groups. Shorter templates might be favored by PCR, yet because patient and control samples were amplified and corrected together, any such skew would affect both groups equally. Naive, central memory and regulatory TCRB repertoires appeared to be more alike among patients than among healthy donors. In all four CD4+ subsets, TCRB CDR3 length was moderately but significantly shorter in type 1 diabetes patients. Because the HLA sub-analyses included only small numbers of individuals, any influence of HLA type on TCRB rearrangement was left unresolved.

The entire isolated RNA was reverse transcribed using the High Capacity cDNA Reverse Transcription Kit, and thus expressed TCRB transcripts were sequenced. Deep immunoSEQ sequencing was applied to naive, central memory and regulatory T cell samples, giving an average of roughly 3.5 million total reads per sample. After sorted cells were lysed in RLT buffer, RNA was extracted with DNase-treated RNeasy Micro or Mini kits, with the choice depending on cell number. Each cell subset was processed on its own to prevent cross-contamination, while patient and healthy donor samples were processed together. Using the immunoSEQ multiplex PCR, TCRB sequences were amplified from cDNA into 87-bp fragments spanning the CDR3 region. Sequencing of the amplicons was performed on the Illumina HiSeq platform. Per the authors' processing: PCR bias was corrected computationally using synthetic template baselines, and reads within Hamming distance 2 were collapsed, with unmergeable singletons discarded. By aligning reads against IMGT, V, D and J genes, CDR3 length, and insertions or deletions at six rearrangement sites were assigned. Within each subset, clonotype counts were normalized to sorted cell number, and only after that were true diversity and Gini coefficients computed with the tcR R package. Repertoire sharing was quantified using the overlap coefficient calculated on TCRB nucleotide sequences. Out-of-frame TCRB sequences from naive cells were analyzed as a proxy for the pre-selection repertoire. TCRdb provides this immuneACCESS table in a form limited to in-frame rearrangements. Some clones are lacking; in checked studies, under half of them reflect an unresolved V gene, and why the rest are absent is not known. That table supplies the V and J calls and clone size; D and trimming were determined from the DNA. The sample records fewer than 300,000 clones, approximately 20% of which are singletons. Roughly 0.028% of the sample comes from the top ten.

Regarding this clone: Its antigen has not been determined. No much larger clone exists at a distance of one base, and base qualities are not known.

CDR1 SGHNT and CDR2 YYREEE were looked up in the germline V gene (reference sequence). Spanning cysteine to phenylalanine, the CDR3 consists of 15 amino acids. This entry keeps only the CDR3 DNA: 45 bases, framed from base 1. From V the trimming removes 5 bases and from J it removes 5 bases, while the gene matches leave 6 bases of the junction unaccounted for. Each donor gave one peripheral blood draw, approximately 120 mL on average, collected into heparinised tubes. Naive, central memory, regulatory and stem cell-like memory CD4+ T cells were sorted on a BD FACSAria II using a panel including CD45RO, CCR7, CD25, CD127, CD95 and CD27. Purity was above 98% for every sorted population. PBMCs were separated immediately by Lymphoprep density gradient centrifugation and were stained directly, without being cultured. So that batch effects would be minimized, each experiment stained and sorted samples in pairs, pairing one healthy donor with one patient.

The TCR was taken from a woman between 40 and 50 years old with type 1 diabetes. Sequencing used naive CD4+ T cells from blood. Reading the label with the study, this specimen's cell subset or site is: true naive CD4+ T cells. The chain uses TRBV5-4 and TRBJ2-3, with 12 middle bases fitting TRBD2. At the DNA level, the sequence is TGTGCCAGCAGTCTAGCGGGGGGGCTAAGAGATACGCAGTATTTT. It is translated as CASSLAGGLRDTQYF.